The table lists the clone carrying this TCR beta chain with a count of one. This CDR3 region has 14 residues. Losses at the gene ends were 0 bases for V and 5 bases for J; bases not matched to a gene: 1. The germline V gene has CDR1 SGHVS and CDR2 FNYEAQ. The data were obtained in a study of blood T cell repertoires in COVID-19. In the study overall: The origin of the acute and convalescent COVID-19 samples was the United States, Italy and Spain. Nucleic acid was either cDNA or gDNA, and it came from T cells, B-cell-depleted T cells, or PBMCs.

Methods used by the authors: The authors estimated nucleated cell counts from reference gene primer amplification. Using immunoSEQ multiplex PCR, the repertoire was profiled, and TCRdb retains in-frame clones only, with some absent. The DNA gave D and trimming, while V, J and clone size come from that table. The sample carries under 60,000 clones, roughly 90% recorded once. The sample comprised peripheral blood. The genes are TRBV7-6 and TRBJ1-1; the match to TRBD1 covers 9 bases. The sequence was collected from a human donor in a cohort sampled during active COVID-19. The CDR3 nucleotides read TGTGCCAGCAGCTTAGCCGACAGGGGGACTGAAGCTTTCTTT. Translation gives CASSLADRGTEAFF.